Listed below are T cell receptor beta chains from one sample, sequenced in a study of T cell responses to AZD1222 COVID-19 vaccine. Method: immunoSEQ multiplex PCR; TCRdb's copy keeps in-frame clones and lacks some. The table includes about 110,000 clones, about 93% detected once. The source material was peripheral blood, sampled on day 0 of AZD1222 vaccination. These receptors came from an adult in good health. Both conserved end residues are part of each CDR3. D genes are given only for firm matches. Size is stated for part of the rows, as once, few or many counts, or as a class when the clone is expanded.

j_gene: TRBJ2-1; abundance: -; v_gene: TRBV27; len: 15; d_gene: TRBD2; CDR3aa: CASRLSGRINNEQFF; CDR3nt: TGTGCCAGCAGACTAAGCGGGAGAATCAACAATGAGCAGTTCTTC
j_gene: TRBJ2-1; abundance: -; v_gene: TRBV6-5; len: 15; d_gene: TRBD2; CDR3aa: CASRLAGGGYNEQFF; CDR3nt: TGTGCCAGCAGACTAGCGGGAGGGGGATACAATGAGCAGTTCTTC
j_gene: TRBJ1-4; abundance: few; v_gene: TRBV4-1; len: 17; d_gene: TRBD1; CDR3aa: CASSQVGTGATNEKLFF; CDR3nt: TGCGCCAGCAGCCAAGTTGGGACAGGTGCAACTAATGAAAAACTGTTTTTT
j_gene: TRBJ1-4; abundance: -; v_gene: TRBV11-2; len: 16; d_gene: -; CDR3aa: CASSFGEQGLNEKLFF; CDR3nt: TGTGCCAGCAGCTTCGGGGAACAGGGTTTAAATGAAAAACTGTTTTTT
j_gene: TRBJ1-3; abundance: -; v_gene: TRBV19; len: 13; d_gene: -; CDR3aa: CASIPQSGNTIYF; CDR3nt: TGTGCCAGTATCCCCCAATCTGGAAACACCATATATTTT
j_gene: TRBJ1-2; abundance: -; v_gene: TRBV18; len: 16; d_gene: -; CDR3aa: CASSRRTFPNNYGYTF; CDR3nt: TGTGCCAGCTCACGCCGGACATTCCCAAATAACTATGGCTACACCTTC
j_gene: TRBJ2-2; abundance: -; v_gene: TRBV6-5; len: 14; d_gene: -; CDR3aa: CASTGNRNTGELFF; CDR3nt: TGTGCCAGCACAGGGAATAGAAACACCGGGGAGCTGTTTTTT
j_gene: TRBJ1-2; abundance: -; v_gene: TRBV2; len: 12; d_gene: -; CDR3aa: CASSDNAYGYTF; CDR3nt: TGTGCCAGCAGTGATAACGCCTATGGCTACACCTTC
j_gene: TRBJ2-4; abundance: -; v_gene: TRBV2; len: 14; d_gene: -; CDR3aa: CASSENGPQNIQYF; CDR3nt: TGTGCCAGCAGTGAAAATGGTCCTCAAAACATTCAGTACTTC
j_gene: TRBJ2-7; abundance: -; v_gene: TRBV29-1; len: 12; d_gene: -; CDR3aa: CSVKAWGDEQYF; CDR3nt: TGCAGCGTTAAGGCTTGGGGGGACGAGCAGTACTTC
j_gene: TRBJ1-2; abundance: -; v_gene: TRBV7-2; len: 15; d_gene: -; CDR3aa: CASQNRDTLNYGYTF; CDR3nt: TGTGCCAGCCAAAACCGGGACACATTGAACTATGGCTACACCTTC
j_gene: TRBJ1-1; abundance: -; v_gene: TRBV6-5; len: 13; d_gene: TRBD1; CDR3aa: CASSRTGNTEAFF; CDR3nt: TGTGCCAGCAGCCGGACAGGGAACACTGAAGCTTTCTTT
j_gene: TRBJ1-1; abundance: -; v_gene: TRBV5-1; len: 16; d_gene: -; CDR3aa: CASSLAVAGVATEAFF; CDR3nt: TGCGCCAGCAGCTTGGCCGTCGCAGGGGTTGCCACTGAAGCTTTCTTT
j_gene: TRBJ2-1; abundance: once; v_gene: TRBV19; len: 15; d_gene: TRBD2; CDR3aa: CASSDGTSKGNEQFF; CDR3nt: TGTGCCAGTAGTGACGGGACTAGCAAAGGGAATGAGCAGTTCTTC
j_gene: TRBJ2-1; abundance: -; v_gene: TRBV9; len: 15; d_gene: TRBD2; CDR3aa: CASRKGTSGNNEQFF; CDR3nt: TGTGCCTCCCGGAAGGGGACTAGCGGAAACAATGAGCAGTTCTTC
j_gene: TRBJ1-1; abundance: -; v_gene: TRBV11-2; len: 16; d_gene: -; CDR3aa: CASSLAAGGRGTEAFF; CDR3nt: TGTGCCAGCAGCTTAGCCGCGGGGGGGCGGGGCACTGAAGCTTTCTTT
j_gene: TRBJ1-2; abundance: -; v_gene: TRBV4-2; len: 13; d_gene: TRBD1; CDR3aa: CASSDQGDYGYTF; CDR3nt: TGTGCCAGCAGCGACCAGGGGGACTATGGCTACACCTTC
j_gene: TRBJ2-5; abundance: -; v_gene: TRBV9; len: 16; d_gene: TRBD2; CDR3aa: CASSVGASGSVETQYF; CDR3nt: TGTGCCAGCAGCGTAGGGGCTAGCGGGAGTGTCGAGACCCAGTACTTC
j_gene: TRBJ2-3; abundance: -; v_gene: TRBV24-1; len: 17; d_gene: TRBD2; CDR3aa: CATSDLPTSGRTDTQYF; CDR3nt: TGTGCCACCAGTGATTTGCCGACTAGCGGGAGGACAGATACGCAGTATTTT
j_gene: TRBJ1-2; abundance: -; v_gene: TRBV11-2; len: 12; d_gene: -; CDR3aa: CASSLTGYGYTF; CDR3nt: TGTGCCAGCAGCTTGACAGGCTATGGCTACACCTTC
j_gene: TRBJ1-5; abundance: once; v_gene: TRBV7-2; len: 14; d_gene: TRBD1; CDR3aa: CASSQGGDGRPQHF; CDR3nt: TGTGCCAGCAGTCAGGGGGGCGACGGCCGGCCCCAGCATTTT
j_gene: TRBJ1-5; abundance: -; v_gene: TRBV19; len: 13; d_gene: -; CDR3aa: CASSNRLGQPQHF; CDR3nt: TGTGCCAGTAGTAACCGACTCGGTCAGCCCCAGCATTTT
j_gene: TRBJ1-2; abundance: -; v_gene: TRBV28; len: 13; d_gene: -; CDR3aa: CASSKTVPLGYTF; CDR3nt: TGTGCCAGCAGTAAAACAGTTCCCCTGGGCTACACCTTC